A single sample is the source of the 10 T cell receptor beta chains below, sequenced in a study of Ad26.COV2.S vaccination and SARS-CoV-2 variants (dated by TCRdb to the early 2020s). Read against the paper, the sample's treatment or condition label means: about 20 received Ad26.COV2.S at low or high dose, single or two shots; about 5 received placebo; per-sample allocation not given. Repertoires of vaccine and placebo recipients were sequenced from samples collected on day 63 after the first injection. Receptor libraries were prepared by the immunoSEQ multiplex PCR assay. This immuneACCESS table, as held by TCRdb, lists in-frame sequences with V and J called but not all clones. Of the missing ones, under half trace to an unresolved V gene in checked studies; the others have no known cause. The sample table holds around 250,000 clones, of which around 87% were seen once. The ten top clones hold 2.5% to 3.5% of the sample.

The specimen was peripheral blood, collected in a trial of Ad26.COV2.S vaccine versus placebo. These receptors were obtained from a person between 18 and 60 years old who received the Ad26.COV2.S COVID-19 vaccine or a placebo.

The chain has TRBV7-9 and TRBJ2-1; D is uncertain. The CDR3 contains 14 residues. Germline V CDR1 and CDR2: SEHNR, FQNEAQ (reference sequence). V was cut by 3 bases and J by 4 bases, with 10 bases left in between. The CDR3 here is CASSFLADYNEQFF. DNA for the CDR3: TGTGCCAGCAGCTTCTTGGCAGATTACAATGAGCAGTTCTTC.

The chain is built from TRBV10-3 and TRBJ2-3; 10 bases are a match to TRBD1. Germline V CDR1 and CDR2: ENHRY, SYGVKD. The trim removed 5 bases at V and 3 bases at J, leaving 5 bases unmatched. CDR3 size: 15 residues. CDR3 coding DNA: TGTGCCATCAGTACGAGGGGACAGGGGACAGATACGCAGTATTTT. As protein: CAISTRGQGTDTQYF.

The genes are TRBV5-5 and TRBJ2-5, with no clear D. The germline V and J ends were trimmed by 0 bases and 2 bases, with 11 bases remaining between them. Germline CDR1 reads SGHKS; CDR2 reads YYEKEE (reference sequence). This CDR3 spans 15 amino acids. CDR3 region: CASSLGVVGQETQYF. As DNA, the CDR3 is TGTGCCAGCAGCTTGGGTGTCGTAGGTCAAGAGACCCAGTACTTC.

About this clone: At the DNA level, this CDR3 is encoded by other sequences in the same sample as well. The CDR3 is CASSLGSQPQHF. Written as DNA, the CDR3 is TGTGCCAGCAGCCTTGGGAGTCAGCCCCAGCATTTT. This chain joins TRBV7-9 and TRBJ1-5; no definite D call. CDR1 and CDR2 from the germline V gene are SEHNR and FQNEAQ (reference sequence). V lost 5 bases and J 6 bases, leaving 8 bases between the germline ends. The CDR3 is made up of 12 amino acids.

The chain joins TRBV4-2 to TRBJ2-3; D not certain. Germline V gene lookup returns CDR1 LGHNA and CDR2 YNFKEQ. This CDR3 has 16 residues. V was trimmed by 1 base and J by 1 base, leaving 12 bases between them. The CDR3 loop reads CASSQGAAMGTDTQYF. The CDR3 nucleotides are TGTGCCAGCAGCCAAGGGGCAGCAATGGGCACAGATACGCAGTATTTT.

This clone was detected a few times. The gene calls are TRBV19 and TRBJ1-5; TRBD1 matches at 7 bases. The CDR3 is 15 amino acids. Per germline, CDR1 LNHDA and CDR2 SQIVND (reference sequence). V lost 3 bases to trimming and J lost 10 bases; unmatched junction nucleotides: 12. The CDR3 DNA reads as TGTGCCAGTAGTATGGGGGAGGGGGCCATTGTCCCCCAGCATTTT. Translating gives CASSMGEGAIVPQHF.

The table lists this clone with a count of one. The chain uses TRBV5-5 and TRBJ2-7; D perhaps matches TRBD1 (5 bases). The CDR3 length is 15 residues. Trimming removed 0 bases from V and 4 bases from J, with 14 bases in between. Germline loops: CDR1 SGHKS, CDR2 YYEKEE (reference sequence). The CDR3 nucleotides are TGTGCCAGCAGCTTGGCCCCAGGGATCGGTTACGAGCAGTACTTC. This encodes CASSLAPGIGYEQYF. The variable domain in full, completed from reference TRBV5-5 and TRBJ2-7, reads DAGVTQSPTHLIKTRGQQVTLRCSPISGHKSVSWYQQVLGQGPQFIFQYYEKEERGRGNFPDRFSARQFPNYSSELNVNALLLGDSALYLCASSLAPGIGYEQYFGPGTRLTVT.

The chain combines TRBV9 with TRBJ1-6; D gene uncertain. The CDR3 runs 12 residues. CDR1 and CDR2 (germline): SGDLS, YYNGEE. The V gene lost 4 bases and the J gene lost 9 bases, with 8 bases spanning the gap. The CDR3 here is CASSSHSSPLHF. In DNA, the CDR3 is TGTGCCAGCAGCTCGCATTCTTCACCCCTCCACTTT.

The CDR3: CASSLDGGYEQYF. The CDR3 DNA reads TGCGCCAGCAGCTTGGATGGGGGCTACGAGCAGTACTTC. This sequence joins TRBV5-1 and TRBJ2-7; TRBD1 or TRBD2 may be the D gene (5 bases each). The V and J ends lost 0 bases and 3 bases respectively, with 7 bases between them. Germline CDR1 reads SGHRS; CDR2 reads YFSETQ. The CDR3 runs 13 residues.

J is TRBJ2-6 and V is TRBV7-8; D call uncertain. V was clipped by 6 bases and J by 4 bases, with 7 bases between them. This CDR3 is 13 amino acids long. CDR1 is SGHVS and CDR2 is FQNEAQ in the germline V gene. CDR3 loop: CASRERGANVLTF. CDR3 nucleotide sequence: TGTGCCAGCAGAGAAAGGGGGGCCAACGTCCTGACTTTC.